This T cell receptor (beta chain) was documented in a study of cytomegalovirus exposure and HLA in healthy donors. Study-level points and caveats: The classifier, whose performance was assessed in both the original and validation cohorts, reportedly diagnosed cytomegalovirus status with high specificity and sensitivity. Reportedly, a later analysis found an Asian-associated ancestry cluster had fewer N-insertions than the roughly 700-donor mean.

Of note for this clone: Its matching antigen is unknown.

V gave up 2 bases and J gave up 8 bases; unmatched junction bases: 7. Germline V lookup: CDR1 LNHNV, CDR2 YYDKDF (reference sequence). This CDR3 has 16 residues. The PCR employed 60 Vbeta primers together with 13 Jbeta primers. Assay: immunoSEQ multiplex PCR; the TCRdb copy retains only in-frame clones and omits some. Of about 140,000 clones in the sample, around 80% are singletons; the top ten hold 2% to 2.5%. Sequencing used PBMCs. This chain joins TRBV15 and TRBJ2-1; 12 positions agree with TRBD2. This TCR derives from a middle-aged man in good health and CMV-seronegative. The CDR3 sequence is CATSRPTSGSVDEQFF. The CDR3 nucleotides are TGTGCCACCAGCAGACCGACTAGCGGGAGTGTCGATGAGCAGTTCTTC.